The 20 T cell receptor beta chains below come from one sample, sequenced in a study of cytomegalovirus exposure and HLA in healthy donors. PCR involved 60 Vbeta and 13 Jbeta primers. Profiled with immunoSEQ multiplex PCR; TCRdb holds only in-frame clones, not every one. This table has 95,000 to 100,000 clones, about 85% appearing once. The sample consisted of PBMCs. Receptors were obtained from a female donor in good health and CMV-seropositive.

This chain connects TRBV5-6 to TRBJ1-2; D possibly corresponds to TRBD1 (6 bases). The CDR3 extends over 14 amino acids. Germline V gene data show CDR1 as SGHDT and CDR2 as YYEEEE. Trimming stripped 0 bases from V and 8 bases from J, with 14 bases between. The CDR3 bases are TGTGCCAGCAGCTTGGCCCCCACAGGGTCAGGCTACACCTTC. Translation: CASSLAPTGSGYTF. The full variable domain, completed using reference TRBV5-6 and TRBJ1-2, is DAGVTQSPTHLIKTRGQQVTLRCSPKSGHDTVSWYQQALGQGPQFIFQYYEEEERQRGNFPDRFSGHQFPNYSSELNVNALLLGDSALYLCASSLAPTGSGYTFGSGTRLTVV.

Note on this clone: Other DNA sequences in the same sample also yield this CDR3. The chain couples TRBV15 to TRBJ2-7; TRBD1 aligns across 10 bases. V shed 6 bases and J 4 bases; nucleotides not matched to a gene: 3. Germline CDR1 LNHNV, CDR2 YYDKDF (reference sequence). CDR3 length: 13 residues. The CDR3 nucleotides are TGTGCCACCAGTAGGGACAGGGGATACGAGCAGTACTTC. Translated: CATSRDRGYEQYF. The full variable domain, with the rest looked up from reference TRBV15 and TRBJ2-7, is DAMVIQNPRYQVTQFGKPVTLSCSQTLNHNVMYWYQQKSSQAPKLLFHYYDKDFNNEADTPDNFQSRRPNTSFCFLDIRSPGLGDTAMYLCATSRDRGYEQYFGPGTRLTVT.

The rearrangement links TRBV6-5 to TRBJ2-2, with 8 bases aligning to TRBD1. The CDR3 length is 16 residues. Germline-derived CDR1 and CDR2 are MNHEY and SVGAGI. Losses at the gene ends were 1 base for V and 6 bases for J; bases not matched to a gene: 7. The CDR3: CASSYFRTGRPGELFF. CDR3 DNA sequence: TGTGCCAGCAGTTACTTCAGGACAGGGCGTCCCGGGGAGCTGTTTTTT.

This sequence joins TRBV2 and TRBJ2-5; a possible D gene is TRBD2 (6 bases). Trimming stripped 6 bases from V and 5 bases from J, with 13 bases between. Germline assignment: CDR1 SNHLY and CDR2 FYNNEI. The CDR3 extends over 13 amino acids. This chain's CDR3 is CASSGEVGETQYF. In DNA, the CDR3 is TGTGCCAGCAGCGGGGAGGTGGGGGAGACCCAGTACTTC.

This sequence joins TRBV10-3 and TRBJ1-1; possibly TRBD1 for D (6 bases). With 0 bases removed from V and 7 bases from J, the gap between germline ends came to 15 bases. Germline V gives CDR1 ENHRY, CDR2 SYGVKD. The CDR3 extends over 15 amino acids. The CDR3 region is CAISESGRGESEAFF. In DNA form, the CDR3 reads TGTGCCATCAGTGAGTCGGGCAGGGGCGAGAGTGAAGCTTTCTTT.

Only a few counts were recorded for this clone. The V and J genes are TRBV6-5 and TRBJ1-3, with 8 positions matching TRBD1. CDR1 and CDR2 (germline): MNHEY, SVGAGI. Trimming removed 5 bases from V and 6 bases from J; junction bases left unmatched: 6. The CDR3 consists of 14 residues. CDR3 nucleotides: TGTGCCAGCAGTCCTACAGGGGGTTTAAACACCATATATTTT. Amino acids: CASSPTGGLNTIYF.

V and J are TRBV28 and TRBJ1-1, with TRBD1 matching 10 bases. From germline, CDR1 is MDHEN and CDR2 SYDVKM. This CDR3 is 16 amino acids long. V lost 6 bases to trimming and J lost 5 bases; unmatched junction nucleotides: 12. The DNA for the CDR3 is TGTGCCAGCAGCTCAAACCGACAGGGGGCGTATACTGAAGCTTTCTTT. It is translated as CASSSNRQGAYTEAFF.

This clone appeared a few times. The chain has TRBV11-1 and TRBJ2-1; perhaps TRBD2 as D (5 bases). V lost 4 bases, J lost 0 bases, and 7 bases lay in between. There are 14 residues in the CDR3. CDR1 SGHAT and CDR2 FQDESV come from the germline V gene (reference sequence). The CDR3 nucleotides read TGTGCCAGCAGCTCGAGGGACTCCTACAATGAGCAGTTCTTC. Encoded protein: CASSSRDSYNEQFF.

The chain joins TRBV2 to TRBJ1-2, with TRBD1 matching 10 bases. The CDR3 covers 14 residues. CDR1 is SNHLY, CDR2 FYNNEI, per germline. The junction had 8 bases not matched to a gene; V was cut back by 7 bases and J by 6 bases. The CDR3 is CASKRGQGGDGYTF. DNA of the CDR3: TGTGCCAGCAAAAGAGGACAGGGGGGTGATGGCTACACCTTC. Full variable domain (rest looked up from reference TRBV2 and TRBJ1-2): EPEVTQTPSHQVTQMGQEVILRCVPISNHLYFYWYRQILGQKVEFLVSFYNNEISEKSEIFDDQFSVERPDGSNFTLKIRSTKLEDSAMYFCASKRGQGGDGYTFGSGTRLTVV.

CDR3 in amino acids: CASSQFAGTGANTIYF. CDR3 DNA sequence: TGTGCCAGCAGCCAATTCGCCGGGACAGGGGCGAACACCATATATTTT. The chain employs TRBV16 and TRBJ1-3; 10 nucleotides align to TRBD1. The ends lost 1 base at V and 7 bases at J; junction bases unmatched: 7. Germline values: CDR1 KGHSY, CDR2 FQNENV. The CDR3 length is 16 residues.

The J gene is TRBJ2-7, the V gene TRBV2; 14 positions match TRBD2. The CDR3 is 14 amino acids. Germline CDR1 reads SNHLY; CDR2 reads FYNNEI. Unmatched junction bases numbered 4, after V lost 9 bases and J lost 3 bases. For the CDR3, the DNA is TGTGCCAGGGGGACTAGCGGGGGAGTCTACGAGCAGTACTTC. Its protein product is CARGTSGGVYEQYF.

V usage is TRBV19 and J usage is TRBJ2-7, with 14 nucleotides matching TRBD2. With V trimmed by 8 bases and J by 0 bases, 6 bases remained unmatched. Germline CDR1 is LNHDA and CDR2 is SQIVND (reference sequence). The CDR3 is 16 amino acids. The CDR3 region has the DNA TGTGCCAGTTCGGGACTAGCGGGAGCCCCCTCCTACGAGCAGTACTTC. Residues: CASSGLAGAPSYEQYF.

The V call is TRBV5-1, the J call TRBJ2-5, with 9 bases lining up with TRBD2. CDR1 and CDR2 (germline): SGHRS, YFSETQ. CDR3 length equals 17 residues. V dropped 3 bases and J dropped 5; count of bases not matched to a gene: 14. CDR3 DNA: TGCGCCAGCAGCTCGCCTTTGCGGGAGGGCACTATGGAGACCCAGTACTTC. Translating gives CASSSPLREGTMETQYF.

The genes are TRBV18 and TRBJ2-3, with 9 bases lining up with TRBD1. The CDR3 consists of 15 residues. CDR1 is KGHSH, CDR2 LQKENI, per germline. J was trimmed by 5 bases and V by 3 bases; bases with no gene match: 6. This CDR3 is CASSPGTGSQDTQYF. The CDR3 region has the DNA TGTGCCAGCTCACCGGGGACAGGGTCGCAAGATACGCAGTATTTT.

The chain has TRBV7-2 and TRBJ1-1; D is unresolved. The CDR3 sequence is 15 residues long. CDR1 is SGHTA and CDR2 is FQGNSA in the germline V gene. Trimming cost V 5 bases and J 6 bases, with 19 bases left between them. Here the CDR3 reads CASSPDTIGRAEAFF. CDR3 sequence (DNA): TGTGCCAGCAGCCCAGACACCATCGGGAGGGCTGAAGCTTTCTTT.

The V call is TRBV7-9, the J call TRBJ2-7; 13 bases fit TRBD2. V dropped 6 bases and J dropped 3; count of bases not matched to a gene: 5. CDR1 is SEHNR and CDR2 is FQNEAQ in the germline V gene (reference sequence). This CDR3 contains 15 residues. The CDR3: CASSPTSGRHYEQYF. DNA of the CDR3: TGTGCCAGCAGTCCGACTAGCGGGAGGCACTACGAGCAGTACTTC.

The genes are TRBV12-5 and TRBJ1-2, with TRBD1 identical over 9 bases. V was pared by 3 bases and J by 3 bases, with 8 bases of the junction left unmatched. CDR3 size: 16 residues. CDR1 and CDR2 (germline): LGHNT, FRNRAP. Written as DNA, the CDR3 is TGTGCTAGTGGTTTTATCTTAACAGGGGGCCACTATGGCTACACCTTC. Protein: CASGFILTGGHYGYTF.

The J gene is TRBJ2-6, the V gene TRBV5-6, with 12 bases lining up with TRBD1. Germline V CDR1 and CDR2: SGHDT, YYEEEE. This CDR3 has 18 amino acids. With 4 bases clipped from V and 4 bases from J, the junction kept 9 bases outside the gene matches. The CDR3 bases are TGTGCCAGCAGCCTGCGGGACAGGGGGCGTTCGGGGGCCAACGTCCTGACTTTC. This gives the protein CASSLRDRGRSGANVLTF.

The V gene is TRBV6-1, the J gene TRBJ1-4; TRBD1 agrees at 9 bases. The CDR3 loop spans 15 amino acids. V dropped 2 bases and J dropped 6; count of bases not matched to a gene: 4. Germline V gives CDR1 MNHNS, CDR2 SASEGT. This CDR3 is CASSENRGRHEKLFF. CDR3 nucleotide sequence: TGTGCCAGCAGTGAAAACAGGGGGCGCCATGAAAAACTGTTTTTT.

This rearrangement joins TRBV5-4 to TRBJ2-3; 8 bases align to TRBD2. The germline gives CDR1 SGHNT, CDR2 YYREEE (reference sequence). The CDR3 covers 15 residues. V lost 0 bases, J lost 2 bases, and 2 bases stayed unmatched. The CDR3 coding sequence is TGTGCCAGCAGCTTGGCGGGGGGGCTCACAGATACGCAGTATTTT. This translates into CASSLAGGLTDTQYF.